This T cell receptor beta chain derives from a study of shared clonotypes between healthy human individuals. At the level of the study: For every donor, three CD4 naive, three CD4 memory, two CD8 naive and one CD8 memory plates were used.

This clone was found once. The CDR3 sequence is 13 residues long. The germline gives CDR1 MDHEN, CDR2 SYDVKM. From CD4+ cells came CD45RA+ naive and CD45RA-negative memory subsets. TCRdb keeps only in-frame clones here, not all; method: immunoSEQ multiplex PCR. Of 180,000 or so clones in the sample, 85% to 95% are singletons; the top ten hold more than 0.065%. This receptor was taken from a woman between 25 and 40 years old in good health. This chain connects TRBV28 to TRBJ2-5, with a possible D match to TRBD1 (6 bases). The DNA end lines up better with TRBJ2-7; the J call may be wrong. Sequenced input: naive CD4+ T cells sorted from blood. Subset meaning: CD45RA+ positively selected. CDR3 nucleotides: TGTGCCAGCAGTTCTCCCAGGGGTAACGAGCAGTACTTC. It yields the protein CASSSPRGNEQYF.